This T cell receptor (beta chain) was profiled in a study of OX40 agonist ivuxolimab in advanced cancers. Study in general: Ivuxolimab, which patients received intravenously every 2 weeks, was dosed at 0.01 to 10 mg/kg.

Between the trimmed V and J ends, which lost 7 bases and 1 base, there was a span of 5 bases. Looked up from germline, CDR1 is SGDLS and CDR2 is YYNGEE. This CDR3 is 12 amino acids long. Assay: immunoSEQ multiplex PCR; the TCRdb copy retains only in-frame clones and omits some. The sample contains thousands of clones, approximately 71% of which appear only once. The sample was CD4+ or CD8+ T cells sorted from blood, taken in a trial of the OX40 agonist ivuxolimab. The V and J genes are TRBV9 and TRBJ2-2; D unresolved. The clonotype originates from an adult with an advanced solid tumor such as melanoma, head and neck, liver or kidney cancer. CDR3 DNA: TGTGCCAGCTCGCGGAACACCGGGGAGCTGTTTTTT. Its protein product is CASSRNTGELFF.